What follows is one T cell receptor beta chain and its context. The antigen is not known. The CDR3 covers 14 residues. Germline CDR1 reads MNHEY; CDR2 reads SMNVEV (reference sequence). J gave up 2 bases and V 6 bases, and 2 bases lay outside the gene matches. The data originate from a study of T cell repertoires in cytomegalovirus infection. Study-wide background: Based on public TCR beta signatures, there were indications of CMV infection and of a matching HLA type. Findings and caveats of the study: Within the response measured ex vivo, HLA-C-restricted CMV-specific TCR beta clonotypes were dominant. Carriers of CMV and the relevant HLA type were discriminated by public TCR beta frequency.

In TCRdb, the reads were re-called with MiXCR into one record per CDR3 protein. The top ten hold over 12% of the sample, which has around 900,000 distinct CDR3 sequences, approximately 31% seen once. The gene calls are TRBV27 and TRBJ1-3, with 9 bases identical to TRBD1. This receptor was taken from a human donor in good health (CMV status not recorded). Some clones in this sample may be carry-over from other donors' samples. Sequenced here: cultured CD8+ T cells from PBMCs, sampled from culture after CMV antigen stimulation. Here the CDR3 DNA reads TGTGCCAGCAGGGGGACAGGGACTGGAAACACCATATATTTT. Amino acids: CASRGTGTGNTIYF.